This passage covers 10 T cell receptor beta chains from one sample sequenced in a study of beta chain features in type 1 diabetes. The entirety of the isolated RNA underwent reverse transcription, so expressed TCRB transcripts were sequenced. Produced via immunoSEQ multiplex PCR; TCRdb's table is partial and in-frame only. There are roughly 240,000 clones in the sample; 68% occur only once, and approximately 0.05% lies in the top ten. The sample comprised naive CD4+ T cells from blood. The origin of the receptors is a young man in good health.

The J gene is TRBJ2-1, the V gene TRBV5-1, with 9 bases that match TRBD1. Germline CDR1 SGHRS, CDR2 YFSETQ. V lost 4 bases and J lost 4; bases outside the gene matches: 6. The CDR3 totals 15 residues. CDR3 sequence reads: CASSETGQGYNEQFF. The CDR3 nucleotides read TGCGCCAGCAGCGAGACAGGACAGGGGTACAATGAGCAGTTCTTC. Full variable domain (missing parts from reference TRBV5-1 and TRBJ2-1): KAGVTQTPRYLIKTRGQQVTLSCSPISGHRSVSWYQQTPGQGLQFLFEYFSETQRNKGNFPGRFSGRQFSNSRSEMNVSTLELGDSALYLCASSETGQGYNEQFFGPGTRLTVL.

The rearrangement links TRBV30 to TRBJ2-7, with D possibly TRBD1 on 6 matching bases. The CDR3 extends over 11 amino acids. Trimming removed 8 bases from V and 5 bases from J, with 13 bases in between. CDR1 GTSNPN and CDR2 SVGIG come from the germline V gene (reference sequence). CDR3 sequence: CAHKGENEQYF. CDR3 in DNA: TGTGCCCATAAGGGGGAGAACGAGCAGTACTTC.

This chain connects TRBV4-3 to TRBJ2-3; D unclear. Germline CDR1 reads LGHNA; CDR2 reads YSLEER. V lost 2 bases to trimming and J lost 5 bases, with 5 bases between them. The length of the CDR3 is 12 residues. The CDR3 DNA follows: TGCGCCAGCAGCCAATACGGAGATACGCAGTATTTT. This codes for CASSQYGDTQYF.

This clone has just a few counts. The rearrangement links TRBV7-2 to TRBJ1-6; D not resolved. V dropped 1 base and J dropped 9 bases, with 4 bases sitting between them. This CDR3 comprises 12 residues. Germline V gene sequence: CDR1 SGHTA, CDR2 FQGNSA. Written as DNA, the CDR3 is TGTGCCAGCAGCTTAGGAATTTCACCCCTCCACTTT. This translates into CASSLGISPLHF.

The genes are TRBV6-5 and TRBJ2-7, with TRBD1 matching 8 bases. Losses at the gene ends were 6 bases for V and 4 bases for J; bases not matched to a gene: 8. CDR1 MNHEY and CDR2 SVGAGI come from the germline V gene. The length of the CDR3 is 14 residues. The CDR3 bases are TGTGCCAGCAGGGCCGGGACAGGACTTTACGAGCAGTACTTC. This encodes CASRAGTGLYEQYF.

This chain links TRBV2 with TRBJ2-3; D gene ambiguous. The CDR3 contains 11 residues. Trimming removed 6 bases at V and 7 bases at J, with 8 bases between. From germline, CDR1 is SNHLY and CDR2 FYNNEI. CDR3 protein: CASRPSNTQYF. CDR3 nucleotide sequence: TGTGCCAGCAGACCCTCCAATACGCAGTATTTT.

This clone has just a few counts. This chain joins TRBV29-1 and TRBJ1-1; D might be TRBD1 (5 bases). Germline V gene lookup returns CDR1 SQVTM and CDR2 ANQGSEA. The V gene lost 7 bases and the J gene lost 0 bases, with 12 bases spanning the gap. The CDR3 runs 13 residues. CDR3 nucleotide sequence: TGCAGCGGATCCCAGGGCTTGAACACTGAAGCTTTCTTT. Translated: CSGSQGLNTEAFF.

The gene calls are TRBV30 and TRBJ1-1; no clear D gene. Germline V CDR1 and CDR2: GTSNPN, SVGIG (reference sequence). CDR3 length: 18 amino acids. Deletions cut 0 bases from V and 0 bases from J, with 20 bases between. The CDR3 region is CAWSVIRPTKGMNTEAFF. The CDR3 nucleotides read TGTGCCTGGAGTGTAATCCGCCCGACGAAGGGAATGAACACTGAAGCTTTCTTT.

The genes are TRBV6-5 and TRBJ2-7, with a tentative D call TRBD2 (6 bases). The CDR3 length is 15 residues. The V gene's germline CDR1 is MNHEY and CDR2 SVGAGI. V was shortened by 5 bases and J by 6 bases, with 20 bases between the two germline ends. DNA for the CDR3: TGTGCCAGCAGTGGATCGGGACTGGGGCAAAGCGAGCAGTACTTC. This gives the protein CASSGSGLGQSEQYF.

The rearrangement uses TRBV7-9 and TRBJ2-5, with 10 nucleotides matching TRBD2. Germline V gene lookup returns CDR1 SEHNR and CDR2 FQNEAQ (reference sequence). CDR3 size: 15 residues. With V trimmed by 2 bases and J by 2 bases, 2 bases remained unmatched. The CDR3 bases are TGTGCCAGCAGCTTACCACTAGCGGGGCAAGAGACCCAGTACTTC. Its translation is CASSLPLAGQETQYF. The full variable domain, with the rest looked up from reference TRBV7-9 and TRBJ2-5, is DTGVSQNPRHKITKRGQNVTFRCDPISEHNRLYWYRQTLGQGPEFLTYFQNEAQLEKSRLLSDRFSAERPKGSFSTLEIQRTEQGDSAMYLCASSLPLAGQETQYFGPGTRLLVL.